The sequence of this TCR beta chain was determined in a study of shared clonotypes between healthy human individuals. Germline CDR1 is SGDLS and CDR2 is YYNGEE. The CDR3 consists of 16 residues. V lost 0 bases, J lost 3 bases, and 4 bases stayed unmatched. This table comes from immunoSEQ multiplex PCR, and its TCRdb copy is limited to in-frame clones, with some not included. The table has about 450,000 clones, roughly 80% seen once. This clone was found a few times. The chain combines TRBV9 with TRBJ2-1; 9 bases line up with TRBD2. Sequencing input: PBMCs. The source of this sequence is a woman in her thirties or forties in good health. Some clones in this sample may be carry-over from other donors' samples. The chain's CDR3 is CASSVGGAGGYNEQFF. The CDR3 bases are TGTGCCAGCAGCGTAGGGGGAGCGGGAGGCTACAATGAGCAGTTCTTC.